This T cell receptor (beta chain) was obtained from a study of beta chain features in type 1 diabetes. The sequenced template was cDNA made from the entire isolated RNA. Naive, central memory and regulatory T cell samples produced a mean of approximately 4 million reads. Data came from immunoSEQ multiplex PCR; TCRdb stores just in-frame clones and leaves some out. The sample lists a few hundred thousand clones, about 15% occurring once. Findings and caveats of the study: Among patients, naive, central memory and Treg TCRB repertoires appeared more similar than among healthy donors.

Details on this clone: No antigen is known for it.

The TCR comes from a woman younger than 35 in good health. The sample comprised naive CD4+ T cells from blood.

The chain's CDR3 is CASSPPGTGNQPQHF. CDR3 sequence (DNA): TGTGCCAGCTCACCACCGGGGACAGGGAACCAGCCCCAGCATTTT. The V call is TRBV18, the J call TRBJ1-5; 9 bases are shared with TRBD1. CDR1 is KGHSH, CDR2 LQKENI, per germline. The V segment lost 0 bases and the J segment 7 bases; nucleotides outside the gene matches: 4. The CDR3 spans 15 residues.